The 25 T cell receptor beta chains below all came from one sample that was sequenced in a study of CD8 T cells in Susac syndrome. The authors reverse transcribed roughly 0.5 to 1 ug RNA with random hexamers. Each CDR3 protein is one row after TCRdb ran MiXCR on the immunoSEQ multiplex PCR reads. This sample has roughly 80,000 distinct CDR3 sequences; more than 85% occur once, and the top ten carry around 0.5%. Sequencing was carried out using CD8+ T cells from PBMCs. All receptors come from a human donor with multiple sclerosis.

The CDR3 is CASSLGLAGNEQFF. CDR3 bases: TGTGCCAGCAGTTTGGGACTAGCGGGTAATGAGCAGTTCTTC. The genes are TRBV27 and TRBJ2-1, with TRBD2 identical over 12 bases. With 3 bases clipped from V and 7 bases from J, the junction kept 1 base outside the gene matches. Germline loops: CDR1 MNHEY, CDR2 SMNVEV (reference sequence). CDR3 size: 14 residues.

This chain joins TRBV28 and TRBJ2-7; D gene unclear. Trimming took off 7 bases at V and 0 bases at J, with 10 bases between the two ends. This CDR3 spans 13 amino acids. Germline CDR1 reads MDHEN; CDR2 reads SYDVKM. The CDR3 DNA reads TGTGCCAGCACCGTGGTCAGCTCCTACGAGCAGTACTTC. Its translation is CASTVVSSYEQYF.

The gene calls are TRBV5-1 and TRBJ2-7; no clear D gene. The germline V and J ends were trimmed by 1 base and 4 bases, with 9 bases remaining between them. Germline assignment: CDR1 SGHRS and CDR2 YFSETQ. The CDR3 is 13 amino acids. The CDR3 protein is CASSLYPDYEQYF. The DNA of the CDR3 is TGCGCCAGCAGCTTGTATCCAGATTACGAGCAGTACTTC.

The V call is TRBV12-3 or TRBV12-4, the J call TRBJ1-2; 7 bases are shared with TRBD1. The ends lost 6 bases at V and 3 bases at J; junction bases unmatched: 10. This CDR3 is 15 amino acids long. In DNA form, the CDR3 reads TGTGCCAGCAGACCCGGACAGGAGCGTTACTATGGCTACACCTTC. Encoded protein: CASRPGQERYYGYTF.

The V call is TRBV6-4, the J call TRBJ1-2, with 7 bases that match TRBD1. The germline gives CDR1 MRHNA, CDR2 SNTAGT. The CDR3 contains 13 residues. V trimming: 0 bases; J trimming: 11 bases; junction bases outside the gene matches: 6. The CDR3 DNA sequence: TGTGCCAGCAGTGACTCGGGACAGCTCCCTTACACCTTC. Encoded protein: CASSDSGQLPYTF.

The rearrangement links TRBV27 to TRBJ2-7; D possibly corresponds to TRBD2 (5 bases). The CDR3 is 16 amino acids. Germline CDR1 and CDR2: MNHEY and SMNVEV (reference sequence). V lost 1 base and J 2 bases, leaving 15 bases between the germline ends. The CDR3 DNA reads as TGTGCCAGCAGTTTATTGACCCCCATCGGGACCTACGAGCAGTACTTC. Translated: CASSLLTPIGTYEQYF.

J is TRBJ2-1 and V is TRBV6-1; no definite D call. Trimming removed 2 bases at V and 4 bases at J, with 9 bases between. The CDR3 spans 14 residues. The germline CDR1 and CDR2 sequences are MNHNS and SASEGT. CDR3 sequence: CASSEHAGYNEQFF. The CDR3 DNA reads TGTGCCAGCAGTGAACACGCCGGTTACAATGAGCAGTTCTTC.

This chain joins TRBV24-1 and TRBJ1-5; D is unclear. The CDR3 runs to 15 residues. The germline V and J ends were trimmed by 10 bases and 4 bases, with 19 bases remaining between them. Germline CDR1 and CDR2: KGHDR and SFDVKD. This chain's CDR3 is CATRRTPGVNQPQHF. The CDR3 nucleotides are TGTGCCACGCGCCGGACCCCGGGAGTTAATCAGCCCCAGCATTTT.

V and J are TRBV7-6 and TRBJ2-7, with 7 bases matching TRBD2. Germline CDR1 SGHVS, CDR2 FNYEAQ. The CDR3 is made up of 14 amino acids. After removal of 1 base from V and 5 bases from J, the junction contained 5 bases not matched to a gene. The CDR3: CASSLEAGEDEQYF. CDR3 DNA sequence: TGTGCCAGCAGCTTAGAGGCGGGAGAAGACGAGCAGTACTTC.

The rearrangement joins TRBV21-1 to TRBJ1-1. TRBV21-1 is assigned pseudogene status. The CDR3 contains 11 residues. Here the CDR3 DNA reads TGTGCCAGCAGACGACACACTGAAGCTTTCTTT. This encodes CASRRHTEAFF.

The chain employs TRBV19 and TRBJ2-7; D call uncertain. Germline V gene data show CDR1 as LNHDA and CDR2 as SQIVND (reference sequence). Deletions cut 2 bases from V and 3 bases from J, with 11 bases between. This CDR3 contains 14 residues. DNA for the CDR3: TGTGCCAGTAGTATAACCCCGCACCTCTACGAGCAGTACTTC. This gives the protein CASSITPHLYEQYF.

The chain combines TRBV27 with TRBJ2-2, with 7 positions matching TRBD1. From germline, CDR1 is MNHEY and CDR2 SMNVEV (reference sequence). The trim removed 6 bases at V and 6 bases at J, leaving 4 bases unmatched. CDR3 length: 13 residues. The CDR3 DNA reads TGTGCCAGCAGAATGACAGGGTCCGGGGAGCTGTTTTTT. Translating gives CASRMTGSGELFF.

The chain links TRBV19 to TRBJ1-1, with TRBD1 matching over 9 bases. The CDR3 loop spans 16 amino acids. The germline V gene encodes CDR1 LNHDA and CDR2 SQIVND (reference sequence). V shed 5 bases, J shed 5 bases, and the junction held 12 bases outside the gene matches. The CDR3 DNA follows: TGTGCCAGTAGTCCATGGACAGGGGCGCCGATAACTGAAGCTTTCTTT. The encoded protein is CASSPWTGAPITEAFF.

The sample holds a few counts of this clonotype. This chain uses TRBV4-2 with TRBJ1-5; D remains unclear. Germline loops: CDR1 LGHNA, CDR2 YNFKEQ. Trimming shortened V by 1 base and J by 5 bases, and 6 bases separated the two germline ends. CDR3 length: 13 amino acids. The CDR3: CASSQVPHQPQHF. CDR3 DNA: TGTGCCAGCAGCCAAGTCCCCCATCAGCCCCAGCATTTT.

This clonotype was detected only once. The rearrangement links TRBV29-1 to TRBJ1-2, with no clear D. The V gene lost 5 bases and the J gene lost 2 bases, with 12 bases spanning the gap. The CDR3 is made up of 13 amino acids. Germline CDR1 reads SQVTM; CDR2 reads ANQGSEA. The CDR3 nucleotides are TGCAGCGTTCCCGATTCGGAAAACTATGGCTACACCTTC. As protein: CSVPDSENYGYTF.

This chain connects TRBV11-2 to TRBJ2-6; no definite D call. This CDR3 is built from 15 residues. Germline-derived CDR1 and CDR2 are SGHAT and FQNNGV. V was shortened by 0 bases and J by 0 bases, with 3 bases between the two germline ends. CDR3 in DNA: TGTGCCAGCAGCTTAGAGGCCTCTGGGGCCAACGTCCTGACTTTC. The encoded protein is CASSLEASGANVLTF.

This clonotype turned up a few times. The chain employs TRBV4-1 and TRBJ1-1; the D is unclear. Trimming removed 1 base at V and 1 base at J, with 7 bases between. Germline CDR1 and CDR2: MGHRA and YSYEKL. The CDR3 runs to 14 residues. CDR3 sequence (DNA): TGCGCCAGCAGCCAAGGGGCGACGAACACTGAAGCTTTCTTT. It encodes CASSQGATNTEAFF.

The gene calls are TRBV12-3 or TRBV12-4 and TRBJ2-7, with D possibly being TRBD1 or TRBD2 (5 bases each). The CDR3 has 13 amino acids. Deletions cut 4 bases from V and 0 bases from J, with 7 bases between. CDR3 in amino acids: CASSYGGSYEQYF. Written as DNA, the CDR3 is TGTGCCAGCAGTTATGGGGGCTCCTACGAGCAGTACTTC.

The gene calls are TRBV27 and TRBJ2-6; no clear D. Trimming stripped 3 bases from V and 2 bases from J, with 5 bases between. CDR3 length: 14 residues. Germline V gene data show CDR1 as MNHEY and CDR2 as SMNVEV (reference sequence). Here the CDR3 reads CASSFSPGANVLTF. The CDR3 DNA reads TGTGCCAGCAGTTTCTCACCTGGGGCCAACGTCCTGACTTTC.

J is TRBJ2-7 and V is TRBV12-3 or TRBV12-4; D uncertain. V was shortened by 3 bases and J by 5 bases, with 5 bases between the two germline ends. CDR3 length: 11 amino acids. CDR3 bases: TGTGCCAGCAGTTTTGGTCACGAGCAGTACTTC. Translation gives CASSFGHEQYF.

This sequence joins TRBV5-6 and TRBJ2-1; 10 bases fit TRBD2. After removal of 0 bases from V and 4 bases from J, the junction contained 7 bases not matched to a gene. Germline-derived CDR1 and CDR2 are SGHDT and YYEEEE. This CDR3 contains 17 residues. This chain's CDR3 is CASSLDAAGGPYNEQFF. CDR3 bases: TGTGCCAGCAGCTTGGACGCAGCGGGGGGGCCGTACAATGAGCAGTTCTTC. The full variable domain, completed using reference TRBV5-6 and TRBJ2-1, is DAGVTQSPTHLIKTRGQQVTLRCSPKSGHDTVSWYQQALGQGPQFIFQYYEEEERQRGNFPDRFSGHQFPNYSSELNVNALLLGDSALYLCASSLDAAGGPYNEQFFGPGTRLTVL.

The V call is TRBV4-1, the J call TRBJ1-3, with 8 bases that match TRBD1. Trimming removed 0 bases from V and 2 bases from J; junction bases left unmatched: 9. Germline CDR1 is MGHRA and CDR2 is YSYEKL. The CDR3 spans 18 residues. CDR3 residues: CASSQDAVQGVTGNTIYF. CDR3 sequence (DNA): TGCGCCAGCAGCCAAGATGCCGTACAGGGGGTAACTGGAAACACCATATATTTT.

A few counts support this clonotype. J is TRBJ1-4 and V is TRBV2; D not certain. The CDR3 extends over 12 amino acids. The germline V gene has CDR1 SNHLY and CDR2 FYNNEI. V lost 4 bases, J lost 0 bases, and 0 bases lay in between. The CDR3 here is CASSATNEKLFF. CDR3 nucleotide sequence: TGTGCCAGCAGTGCAACTAATGAAAAACTGTTTTTT.

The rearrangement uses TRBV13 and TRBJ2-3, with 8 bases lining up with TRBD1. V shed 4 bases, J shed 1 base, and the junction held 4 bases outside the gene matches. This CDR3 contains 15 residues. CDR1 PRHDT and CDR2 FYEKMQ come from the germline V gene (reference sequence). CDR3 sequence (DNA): TGTGCCAGCAGCTCGCAGGGGGCCCGCACAGATACGCAGTATTTT. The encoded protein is CASSSQGARTDTQYF.

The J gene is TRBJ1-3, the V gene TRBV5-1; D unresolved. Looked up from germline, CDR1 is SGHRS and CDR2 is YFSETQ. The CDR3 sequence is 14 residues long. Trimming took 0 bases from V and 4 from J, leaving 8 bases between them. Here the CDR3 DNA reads TGCGCCAGCAGCTTGGATGTATCAGGAAACACCATATATTTT. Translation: CASSLDVSGNTIYF.